Included here is one T cell receptor (beta chain) sequence, with context. Its target antigen remains unknown. It has no much larger one-base neighbor in the sample; base qualities were not kept. CDR1 MGHRA and CDR2 YSYEKL are derived from the germline V gene. The CDR3, from cysteine to phenylalanine, totals 14 residues. The kept DNA is CDR3 alone, 42 bases in frame from the first base. These data originate in a study of blood T cells in healthy people across ages (dated by TCRdb to between 2015 and 2016). Background for the entire study: Template switching captured roughly one uniquely barcoded TCR beta cDNA molecule per two T cells in model experiments. The study measured age-related changes in TCR beta repertoire diversity using deep sequencing normalized with unique cDNA molecular identifiers. The donors were divided into four age groups: young (average 16 years), middle-aged (about 41), aged (approximately 62) and long-lived (nearly 85). To avoid experimental bias, donors of different ages were distributed randomly across sequencing lanes. Using the same blood draw, the study looked at two additional independent replicas of 1 million unique cDNA reads for two donors, one aged 18 to 30 and the other aged 80 or older.

Results and caveats for the whole study, not just this receptor: Observed TCR beta diversity per million T cells fell roughly linearly with age, and a significant reduction was already apparent by age approximately 40. Because donor CMV infection status was unknown, age-related changes in expanded clonotypes were potentially confounded. There was a strong correlation between observed TCR beta diversity and the percentage of naive T cells measured by flow cytometry. Estimates of total diversity based on one million sequenced T cells were regarded as lower bounds and as underestimates. The long-lived group showed more naive CD4+ T cells, fewer expanded clones and increased TCR diversity than the aged group, suggesting age selection. Conclusive comparison of naive and antigen-experienced compartments was prevented by the profiling of bulk unsorted PBMCs.

Library construction relied on 5' RACE. The data were produced on an Illumina HiSeq 2500. A second PCR of roughly 7 to 11 cycles was performed with a sample-barcoded 5' primer and a J-beta primer mix. Each TCR beta cDNA molecule received a unique molecular identifier from a template-switch 5' adaptor carrying 12 random nucleotides. Each sample yielded at least 2.5 million CDR3-containing paired-end reads. All of the RNA was converted into first-strand cDNA using the Mint cDNA synthesis kit, with a TRBC-specific oligonucleotide serving as the primer. All cDNA was treated with uracil-DNA glycosylase and then went through a first 18-cycle PCR with the universal primers M1SS and BC2_uni_R. In the source study's methods: Normalization of each sample was performed by random selection of 1 million high-quality reads, each carrying a distinct molecular identifier. Instead of being binned into consensus sequences, reads with shared molecular identifiers were discarded. CDR3 identification, clonotype clustering and error correction used MiTCR with a Q25 quality threshold and the strictest error-elimination algorithm. A nonparametric unseen species model using Euler transformation provided a lower-bound estimate of total TCR beta diversity. The public reads were reprocessed in TCRdb via fastp at Q25 and MiXCR, keeping in-frame beta chains. Identical CDR3 protein sequences are pooled into one entry, listed with their most common genes and DNA. The V and J calls and clone size come from TCRdb's table, not from the authors' own analysis. The sample table records over 1,300,000 distinct CDR3 sequences; approximately 59% of these occur just once. 6.5% to 8.5% of the sample is in the top ten clones.

Donors were a few dozen systemically healthy Caucasian individuals from Russia aged 6 to 90 years. Approximately 9.3 milliliters of peripheral blood were collected from each donor into EDTA-treated Vacutainer tubes. Ficoll-Paque density-gradient centrifugation was used to isolate PBMCs, with at least 6.5 million per sample. Total RNA was extracted from PBMCs with Trizol reagent, with at least 5.5 micrograms obtained per sample. Naive CD45RAhigh/CD27high T cell percentages were measured by flow cytometry on a PBMC aliquot from every donor. The sequenced sample was blood. The chain links TRBV4-1 with TRBJ2-5; possibly the D gene is TRBD1, per 6 matching bases. The DNA end lines up better with TRBJ2-7; the J call may be wrong. The clonotype originates from a man younger than 35 in good health. At the DNA level, the sequence is TGCGCCAGCAGCCAAGCACCGCAGGGGAACGAGCAGTACTTC. Its protein is CASSQAPQGNEQYF.